This T cell receptor beta chain was documented in a study of OX40 agonist ivuxolimab in advanced cancers. Background on the study: Every 2 weeks, patients got intravenous ivuxolimab at one of six dose levels (0.01-10 mg/kg). Study results and limitations: Relative to CD4+, CD8+ T cells held more expanded clones on average.

Repertoires were generated with immunoSEQ multiplex PCR, while TCRdb's copy carries only in-frame clones and drops some. The sample holds 25,000 to 35,000 clones, over 75% seen once. This clone was found once. The antigen remains unidentified. The length of the CDR3 is 15 residues. Trimming shortened V by 6 bases and J by 4 bases, and 18 bases separated the two germline ends. Per germline, CDR1 SNHLY and CDR2 FYNNEI. This chain joins TRBV2 and TRBJ1-1, with a possible D match to TRBD1 (6 bases). The TCR originated in an adult with an advanced solid tumor such as melanoma, head and neck, liver or kidney cancer. The sequencing used CD4+ or CD8+ T cells sorted from blood, collected in a trial of the OX40 agonist ivuxolimab. CDR3 residues: CASRSPRQGITEAFF. DNA for the CDR3: TGTGCCAGCAGAAGCCCCAGGCAGGGGATCACTGAAGCTTTCTTT. The variable domain in full, with the rest retrieved from reference TRBV2 and TRBJ1-1, is EPEVTQTPSHQVTQMGQEVILRCVPISNHLYFYWYRQILGQKVEFLVSFYNNEISEKSEIFDDQFSVERPDGSNFTLKIRSTKLEDSAMYFCASRSPRQGITEAFFGQGTRLTVV.